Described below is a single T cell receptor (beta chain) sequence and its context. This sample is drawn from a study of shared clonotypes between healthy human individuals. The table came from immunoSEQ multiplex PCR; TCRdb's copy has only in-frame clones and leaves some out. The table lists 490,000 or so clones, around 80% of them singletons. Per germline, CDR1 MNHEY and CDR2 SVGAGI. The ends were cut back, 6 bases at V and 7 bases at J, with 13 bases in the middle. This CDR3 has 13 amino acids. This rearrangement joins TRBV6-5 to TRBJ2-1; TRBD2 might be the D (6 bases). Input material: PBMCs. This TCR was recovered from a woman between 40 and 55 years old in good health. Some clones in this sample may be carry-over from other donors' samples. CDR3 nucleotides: TGTGCCAGCAGGCGTTCGGGGGAAAATGAGCAGTTCTTC. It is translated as CASRRSGENEQFF.